The 32 T cell receptor beta chains in this list originate from one sample, sequenced in a study of OX40 agonist ivuxolimab in advanced cancers. Profiling relied on immunoSEQ multiplex PCR, and the TCRdb table lists in-frame clones only, not all of them. Of 70,000 to 95,000 clones in the sample, approximately 86% were seen once. Material: CD4+ or CD8+ T cells sorted from blood, obtained in a trial of the OX40 agonist ivuxolimab. Every receptor here comes from an adult with an advanced solid tumor such as melanoma, head and neck, liver or kidney cancer.

The table lists this clone with a count of one. This chain joins TRBV7-9 and TRBJ2-3, with D perhaps matching TRBD1 (7 bases). Germline lookup yields CDR1 SEHNR and CDR2 FQNEAQ (reference sequence). This CDR3 spans 15 amino acids. Between the trimmed V and J ends, which lost 4 bases and 0 bases, there was a span of 11 bases. CDR3 protein: CASSSTGTSTDTQYF. The CDR3 coding sequence is TGTGCCAGCAGCTCGACAGGGACTAGCACAGATACGCAGTATTTT.

The chain combines TRBV29-1 with TRBJ2-5; D tentatively reads TRBD1 or TRBD2 (5 bases each). There are 13 residues in the CDR3. V was pared by 6 bases and J by 4 bases, with 15 bases between. The germline V gene encodes CDR1 SQVTM and CDR2 ANQGSEA. Here the CDR3 reads CSVPGSLGETQYF. DNA of the CDR3: TGCAGCGTCCCAGGGAGTTTGGGAGAGACCCAGTACTTC.

V is TRBV7-8 and J is TRBJ1-6, with D uncertain. Germline V gives CDR1 SGHVS, CDR2 FQNEAQ. Trimming removed 5 bases at V and 0 bases at J, with 8 bases between. CDR3 length: 15 amino acids. The CDR3 DNA reads as TGTGCCAGCAGCGTGGTCGGCTCCTATAATTCACCCCTCCACTTT. This codes for CASSVVGSYNSPLHF.

The rearrangement links TRBV5-4 to TRBJ1-1, with 7 bases identical to TRBD1. Germline V gene data show CDR1 as SGHNT and CDR2 as YYREEE (reference sequence). J was trimmed by 6 bases and V by 4 bases; bases with no gene match: 6. This CDR3 has 13 amino acids. In nucleotides, the CDR3 is TGTGCCAGCAGCCCCCAGGGGGTTGCTGAAGCTTTCTTT. It translates to CASSPQGVAEAFF.

The chain combines TRBV4-2 with TRBJ2-1, with no clear D. The V end was cut by 0 bases, the J end by 4 bases, with 10 bases between. Per germline, CDR1 LGHNA and CDR2 YNFKEQ. This CDR3 region has 15 residues. This CDR3 is CASSQEAQIYNEQFF. As DNA, the CDR3 is TGTGCCAGCAGCCAAGAGGCGCAGATTTACAATGAGCAGTTCTTC.

The CDR3 region has the DNA TGTGCCAGCAGCCGTTTTGTGGAAGATGAAAAACTGTTTTTT. Its protein product is CASSRFVEDEKLFF. The chain employs TRBV13 and TRBJ1-4; no clear D gene. From germline, CDR1 is PRHDT and CDR2 FYEKMQ (reference sequence). CDR3 length: 14 amino acids. Deletions cut 5 bases from V and 6 bases from J, with 13 bases between.

J is TRBJ2-2 and V is TRBV10-3, with a tentative D call TRBD1 (5 bases). There are 15 residues in the CDR3. Germline V gene lookup returns CDR1 ENHRY and CDR2 SYGVKD. V shed 7 bases and J shed 3 bases, with 15 bases lying between them. The CDR3 region has the DNA TGTGCCATCAACCAGGGCATGGCGGACACCGGGGAGCTGTTTTTT. This encodes CAINQGMADTGELFF.

The chain is built from TRBV6-1 and TRBJ2-7, with 9 bases matching TRBD1. This CDR3 is 13 amino acids long. The germline gives CDR1 MNHNS, CDR2 SASEGT. The J segment lost 6 bases and the V segment lost 5 bases, leaving 5 bases of the junction unmatched. This CDR3 reads CASSRTGALEQYF. The CDR3 region has the DNA TGTGCCAGCAGTAGGACAGGGGCACTCGAGCAGTACTTC.

The chain employs TRBV6-1 and TRBJ2-7; D possibly corresponds to TRBD1 (5 bases). CDR1 MNHNS and CDR2 SASEGT come from the germline V gene. This CDR3 comprises 14 residues. V was cut by 4 bases and J by 6 bases, with 16 bases left in between. CDR3 protein: CASSAGQGAIEQYF. The CDR3 DNA reads TGTGCCAGCAGTGCCGGACAAGGGGCCATCGAGCAGTACTTC.

V usage is TRBV29-1 and J usage is TRBJ1-2; D is unclear. The germline V gene encodes CDR1 SQVTM and CDR2 ANQGSEA. The V end was cut by 1 base, the J end by 0 bases, with 0 bases between. This CDR3 is built from 11 residues. The CDR3: CSVEANYGYTF. CDR3 DNA: TGCAGCGTTGAAGCTAACTATGGCTACACCTTC.

The J gene is TRBJ2-3, the V gene TRBV6-5, with D unresolved. The CDR3 length is 16 residues. Trimming took off 0 bases at V and 0 bases at J, with 10 bases between the two ends. CDR1 is MNHEY, CDR2 SVGAGI, per germline. The CDR3 here is CASSYSKADSTDTQYF. CDR3 DNA sequence: TGTGCCAGCAGTTACTCGAAGGCAGATAGCACAGATACGCAGTATTTT.

The chain joins TRBV5-1 to TRBJ2-2; 11 nucleotides match TRBD2. V shed 5 bases and J 1 base; nucleotides not matched to a gene: 7. The germline V gene has CDR1 SGHRS and CDR2 YFSETQ. The CDR3 runs to 17 residues. Here the CDR3 DNA reads TGCGCCAGCAGGACGACTAGCGGGGTTATGAACACCGGGGAGCTGTTTTTT. This encodes CASRTTSGVMNTGELFF.

The CDR3 DNA is TGTGCCAGCTCACCGGGACAGGGGACAGATACGCAGTATTTT. Residues: CASSPGQGTDTQYF. The chain couples TRBV18 to TRBJ2-3, with TRBD1 matching 10 bases. The germline CDR1 and CDR2 sequences are KGHSH and LQKENI. V shed 3 bases and J 3 bases; nucleotides not matched to a gene: 0. CDR3 length: 14 amino acids.

V gene TRBV11-3 combines with J gene TRBJ2-2; tentative D call: TRBD1 (6 bases). The length of the CDR3 is 14 residues. Trimming took 6 bases from V and 5 from J, leaving 13 bases between them. CDR1 SGHNT and CDR2 YENEEA come from the germline V gene. CDR3: CASRAGDWTGELFF. DNA for the CDR3: TGTGCCAGCAGAGCAGGGGATTGGACCGGGGAGCTGTTTTTT.

V and J are TRBV4-3 and TRBJ2-2; no clear D. The CDR3 totals 14 residues. CDR1 is LGHNA, CDR2 YSLEER, per germline. V lost 1 base to trimming and J lost 1 base, with 4 bases between them. CDR3 DNA sequence: TGCGCCAGCAGCCAAGGCCAGAACACCGGGGAGCTGTTTTTT. Protein: CASSQGQNTGELFF.

Regarding this clone: The same CDR3 can be traced to other DNA sequences in this sample. The chain's CDR3 is CASSSSPLTSGRAGGPGTQYF. CDR3 nucleotides: TGTGCCAGCAGCTCCTCTCCTCTGACTAGCGGGAGGGCCGGGGGGCCGGGTACGCAGTATTTT. The chain recombines TRBV9 with TRBJ2-3, with 14 bases aligning to TRBD2. The CDR3 is made up of 21 amino acids. The germline V gene has CDR1 SGDLS and CDR2 YYNGEE. J lost 8 bases, V lost 4 bases, and 24 bases had no gene match.

This clone occurred a few times. The chain couples TRBV5-8 to TRBJ1-5; TRBD1 is a possible D gene (6 bases). CDR1 SGHTS and CDR2 YDEGEE come from the germline V gene. The V and J ends lost 4 bases and 4 bases respectively, with 15 bases between them. The CDR3 runs 15 residues. CDR3 in amino acids: CASSLGQRVNQPQHF. Written as DNA, the CDR3 is TGTGCCAGCAGCCTCGGACAGCGCGTTAATCAGCCCCAGCATTTT.

This clone was observed a single time. The V gene is TRBV19, the J gene TRBJ2-3; 7 bases are a match to TRBD1. The CDR3 loop spans 14 amino acids. Per the germline V gene, CDR1 is LNHDA and CDR2 is SQIVND (reference sequence). After removal of 8 bases from V and 1 base from J, the junction contained 6 bases not matched to a gene. The CDR3 DNA sequence: TGTGCCAGTCAGAGGGGGCGAGGCACAGATACGCAGTATTTT. Protein product: CASQRGRGTDTQYF.

J is TRBJ1-4 and V is TRBV7-9, with a weak D call TRBD1 (5 bases). Germline values: CDR1 SEHNR, CDR2 FQNEAQ (reference sequence). Trimming stripped 5 bases from V and 2 bases from J, with 9 bases between. The CDR3 consists of 14 residues. The CDR3 loop is CASSPGITNEKLFF. In nucleotides, the CDR3 is TGTGCCAGCAGCCCAGGGATTACTAATGAAAAACTGTTTTTT.

The V gene is TRBV18, the J gene TRBJ1-6; 7 nucleotides agree with TRBD1. The CDR3 totals 17 residues. Germline CDR1 reads KGHSH; CDR2 reads LQKENI. The ends lost 6 bases at V and 7 bases at J; junction bases unmatched: 15. For the CDR3, the DNA is TGTGCCAGCTCCCGAACCGGGACAGCGACGGGGAATTCACCCCTCCACTTT. Protein sequence: CASSRTGTATGNSPLHF.

The chain couples TRBV2 to TRBJ2-2, with D perhaps matching TRBD1 (5 bases). This CDR3 is 14 amino acids long. Germline CDR1 reads SNHLY; CDR2 reads FYNNEI. Trimming took 5 bases from V and 5 from J, leaving 12 bases between them. CDR3 sequence (DNA): TGTGCCAGCAGTAAGCAGGGTTTAACCGGGGAGCTGTTTTTT. Protein: CASSKQGLTGELFF.

This clone was counted a single time. V usage is TRBV4-2 and J usage is TRBJ2-1, with 11 bases that match TRBD2. The CDR3 loop spans 17 amino acids. CDR1 LGHNA and CDR2 YNFKEQ come from the germline V gene. V dropped 3 bases and J dropped 7; count of bases not matched to a gene: 11. The CDR3 nucleotides are TGTGCCAGCAGCCAGATGGAACTAGCGGGAGAGGGGAATGAGCAGTTCTTC. Translated, it gives CASSQMELAGEGNEQFF.

The genes are TRBV19 and TRBJ1-5; D is ambiguous. Germline V gene data show CDR1 as LNHDA and CDR2 as SQIVND (reference sequence). The CDR3 has 14 amino acids. Trimming stripped 6 bases from V and 0 bases from J, with 9 bases between. The CDR3 DNA reads TGTGCCAGTAGGGACGGATATAGCAATCAGCCCCAGCATTTT. Translated, it gives CASRDGYSNQPQHF.

The CDR3: CASSLRENSNQPQHF. CDR3 sequence (DNA): TGTGCCAGCAGCTTAAGGGAGAATAGCAATCAGCCCCAGCATTTT. J is TRBJ1-5 and V is TRBV7-2; D not certain. V shed 2 bases and J shed 0 bases, with 8 bases lying between them. CDR3 length equals 15 residues. CDR1 and CDR2 from the germline V gene are SGHTA and FQGNSA.

This clone came up once. V is TRBV4-1 and J is TRBJ2-7; D is perhaps TRBD1 (5 bases). V lost 0 bases, J lost 2 bases, and 11 bases lay in between. CDR3 size: 15 residues. The V gene's germline CDR1 is MGHRA and CDR2 YSYEKL. As DNA, the CDR3 is TGCGCCAGCAGCCAAGATAGGGGCAGGACCTACGAGCAGTACTTC. The encoded protein is CASSQDRGRTYEQYF.

The gene calls are TRBV5-1 and TRBJ1-1; possible D gene TRBD1, 5 bases. Germline V gene sequence: CDR1 SGHRS, CDR2 YFSETQ. V shed 3 bases and J shed 4 bases, with 13 bases lying between them. The CDR3 length is 14 residues. CDR3 DNA: TGCGCCAGCAGCTCGGGGGACGTTGGCACTGAAGCTTTCTTT. This translates into CASSSGDVGTEAFF.

The chain employs TRBV9 and TRBJ1-3; the D is unclear. The ends were cut back, 0 bases at V and 0 bases at J, with 10 bases in the middle. Germline loops: CDR1 SGDLS, CDR2 YYNGEE. The CDR3 runs to 16 residues. CDR3 bases: TGTGCCAGCAGCGTAGGCAGGTCCAACTCTGGAAACACCATATATTTT. Its translation is CASSVGRSNSGNTIYF.

The rearrangement uses TRBV25-1 and TRBJ1-2; 7 positions match TRBD1. Germline CDR1 is MGHDK and CDR2 is SYGVNS. The CDR3 is 15 residues long. J lost 1 base, V lost 2 bases, and 4 bases had no gene match. The DNA of the CDR3 is TGTGCCAGCAGTGAAGGGGACAGTTATAACTATGGCTACACCTTC. Its protein product is CASSEGDSYNYGYTF.

A note on this clone: At one of its ends the junction is not consistent with the germline gene, which may arise from a read error. The chain recombines TRBV4-2 with TRBJ2-3, with a tentative D call TRBD2 (6 bases). This CDR3 is 16 amino acids long. Per the germline V gene, CDR1 is LGHNA and CDR2 is YNFKEQ. CDR3 sequence reads: CASSPLADTSTDAQYF. CDR3 sequence (DNA): TGTGCCAGCAGCCCGCTGGCAGACACTAGCACAGATGCGCAGTATTTT.

This sequence joins TRBV7-2 and TRBJ2-3, with 11 bases lining up with TRBD2. The CDR3 covers 16 residues. The germline gives CDR1 SGHTA, CDR2 FQGNSA. With 0 bases clipped from V and 3 bases from J, the junction kept 2 bases outside the gene matches. The CDR3 DNA reads TGTGCCAGCAGCTTAGCGATAGCGGGGGGGACAGATACGCAGTATTTT. Residues: CASSLAIAGGTDTQYF.

The chain couples TRBV7-2 to TRBJ1-6; D is possibly TRBD1 (6 bases). Trimming removed 4 bases at V and 5 bases at J, with 15 bases between. Germline CDR1 SGHTA, CDR2 FQGNSA. The CDR3 totals 16 residues. CDR3 bases: TGTGCCAGCAGCTCCCCACAGGGCCACCATAATTCACCCCTCCACTTT. This gives the protein CASSSPQGHHNSPLHF.

This rearrangement joins TRBV5-1 to TRBJ2-7, with unresolved D. CDR1 and CDR2 from the germline V gene are SGHRS and YFSETQ. Trimming pared 0 bases from V and 2 bases from J, leaving 6 bases between. The CDR3 spans 13 residues. The CDR3 is CASSLGAAYEQYF. The CDR3 nucleotides read TGCGCCAGCAGCTTGGGGGCAGCCTACGAGCAGTACTTC.